The next 20 T cell receptor beta chains were all read from a single sample in a study of OX40 agonist ivuxolimab in advanced cancers. Sequenced by immunoSEQ multiplex PCR; TCRdb stores in-frame clones only, minus some. The sample has tens of thousands of clones; around 94% are singletons. The sample was CD4+ or CD8+ T cells sorted from blood, taken in a trial of the OX40 agonist ivuxolimab. Receptors were obtained from an adult with an advanced solid tumor such as melanoma, head and neck, liver or kidney cancer.

The chain employs TRBV27 and TRBJ1-2; 7 nucleotides line up with TRBD1. The CDR3 is made up of 16 amino acids. The germline V gene encodes CDR1 MNHEY and CDR2 SMNVEV (reference sequence). V shed 0 bases and J 4 bases; nucleotides not matched to a gene: 8. CDR3 residues: CASSLSARGNSYGYTF. The CDR3 DNA is TGTGCCAGCAGTTTATCGGCCAGGGGGAATAGCTATGGCTACACCTTC.

This clone appeared a single time. The rearrangement links TRBV27 to TRBJ2-5; perhaps TRBD1 as D (6 bases). V lost 5 bases to trimming and J lost 1 base, with 11 bases between them. The CDR3 covers 14 residues. Germline loops: CDR1 MNHEY, CDR2 SMNVEV (reference sequence). In nucleotides, the CDR3 is TGTGCCAGCAGTCTGTCAGGGGCCCAAGAGACCCAGTACTTC. It encodes CASSLSGAQETQYF.

The V and J genes are TRBV5-8 and TRBJ1-6; perhaps TRBD1 as D (5 bases). V was pared by 0 bases and J by 9 bases, with 19 bases between. CDR1 is SGHTS and CDR2 is YDEGEE in the germline V gene. CDR3 length: 17 amino acids. As DNA, the CDR3 is TGTGCCAGCAGCTTGGAGCCGACAGCGGTTTGGGGTTCACCCCTCCACTTT. Translation gives CASSLEPTAVWGSPLHF.

The V gene is TRBV11-2, the J gene TRBJ2-7; the D call may be TRBD1 or TRBD2 (5 bases each). Trimming pared 0 bases from V and 0 bases from J, leaving 12 bases between. The CDR3 is made up of 16 amino acids. The germline V gene has CDR1 SGHAT and CDR2 FQNNGV. The DNA for the CDR3 is TGTGCCAGCAGCTTAGAACCGCAGGGAGTCTCCTACGAGCAGTACTTC. This encodes CASSLEPQGVSYEQYF.

The V and J genes are TRBV7-9 and TRBJ1-1; the match to TRBD1 covers 8 bases. The J segment lost 6 bases and the V segment lost 6 bases, leaving 9 bases of the junction unmatched. Germline V gives CDR1 SEHNR, CDR2 FQNEAQ (reference sequence). CDR3 length: 14 amino acids. CDR3 sequence (DNA): TGTGCCAGCAGAACAGGGGGACTATGGGCTGAAGCTTTCTTT. Its protein is CASRTGGLWAEAFF.

J is TRBJ1-1 and V is TRBV7-6; possibly TRBD1 for D (5 bases). Trimming shortened V by 5 bases and J by 4 bases, and 20 bases separated the two germline ends. Per the germline V gene, CDR1 is SGHVS and CDR2 is FNYEAQ. The CDR3 runs to 16 residues. In DNA, the CDR3 is TGTGCCAGCAGCAAAGACGATGCCCTGGGGGGCACTGAAGCTTTCTTT. Translating gives CASSKDDALGGTEAFF.

V gene TRBV19 combines with J gene TRBJ1-4; 8 bases line up with TRBD1. The V segment lost 5 bases and the J segment 3 bases; nucleotides outside the gene matches: 14. The V gene's germline CDR1 is LNHDA and CDR2 SQIVND (reference sequence). This CDR3 has 18 residues. In DNA, the CDR3 is TGTGCCAGTAGTGGCCGGGCTGGGGGACAGGAAGCTAATGAAAAACTGTTTTTT. Its protein is CASSGRAGGQEANEKLFF.

This sequence joins TRBV4-1 and TRBJ2-1, with 7 bases lining up with TRBD2. Germline lookup yields CDR1 MGHRA and CDR2 YSYEKL. Trimming took 2 bases from V and 9 from J; bases not matched to a gene: 16. The CDR3 spans 17 residues. The CDR3 coding sequence is TGCGCCAGCAGCCAAAGCCCCGAAGCGGGGCTTGGAGGTGAGCAGTTCTTC. Its protein product is CASSQSPEAGLGGEQFF.

The rearrangement uses TRBV30 and TRBJ2-3; D may correspond to TRBD1 or TRBD2 (6 bases each). Germline assignment: CDR1 GTSNPN and CDR2 SVGIG (reference sequence). The CDR3 has 16 residues. V was clipped by 3 bases and J by 0 bases, with 16 bases between them. In nucleotides, the CDR3 is TGTGCCTGGAGGATGGGGGCGGGATATAGCACAGATACGCAGTATTTT. Amino acids: CAWRMGAGYSTDTQYF.

This sequence joins TRBV9 and TRBJ2-7, with 10 bases fitting TRBD1. The ends lost 1 base at V and 5 bases at J; junction bases unmatched: 6. This CDR3 comprises 15 residues. CDR1 and CDR2 from the germline V gene are SGDLS and YYNGEE. The CDR3 here is CASSVFGTGADEQYF. DNA for the CDR3: TGTGCCAGCAGCGTATTCGGGACAGGGGCCGACGAGCAGTACTTC.

The chain employs TRBV6-4 and TRBJ2-5, with a possible D match to TRBD1 (6 bases). This CDR3 is 15 amino acids long. Germline CDR1 is MRHNA and CDR2 is SNTAGT. Trimming stripped 7 bases from V and 1 base from J, with 16 bases between. The CDR3 reads CASNGTVRGQETQYF. CDR3 sequence (DNA): TGTGCCAGCAATGGAACCGTCAGGGGCCAAGAGACCCAGTACTTC.

For the CDR3, the DNA is TGCGCCAGCAGCTTTGGCCCTTACAGGGTCGACTATGGCTACACCTTC. It encodes CASSFGPYRVDYGYTF. The chain employs TRBV5-1 and TRBJ1-2; D is perhaps TRBD1 (6 bases). Germline V gene data show CDR1 as SGHRS and CDR2 as YFSETQ. V lost 2 bases, J lost 3 bases, and 17 bases lay in between. CDR3 length equals 16 residues. Complete variable domain (other parts from reference TRBV5-1 and TRBJ1-2): KAGVTQTPRYLIKTRGQQVTLSCSPISGHRSVSWYQQTPGQGLQFLFEYFSETQRNKGNFPGRFSGRQFSNSRSEMNVSTLELGDSALYLCASSFGPYRVDYGYTFGSGTRLTVV.

The chain employs TRBV29-1 and TRBJ2-7; 7 bases match TRBD2. Losses at the gene ends were 6 bases for V and 4 bases for J; bases not matched to a gene: 3. In germline, CDR1 is SQVTM, CDR2 ANQGSEA. The CDR3 runs 11 residues. CDR3 region: CSVGGDYEQYF. The CDR3 DNA is TGCAGCGTGGGGGGGGATTACGAGCAGTACTTC.

In its sample, this clone was seen once. The CDR3 loop is CASSVESLETQYF. As DNA, the CDR3 is TGTGCCAGCAGCGTAGAATCGCTGGAGACCCAGTACTTC. The chain couples TRBV9 to TRBJ2-5; no firm D call. There are 13 residues in the CDR3. Trimming left V 0 bases short and J 5 bases short, with 8 bases between. Per germline, CDR1 SGDLS and CDR2 YYNGEE.

The CDR3 coding sequence is TGTGCCAGCAGTTTAAGGGTCTATCTCTTTGGCTACACCTTC. The encoded protein is CASSLRVYLFGYTF. The chain recombines TRBV28 with TRBJ1-2; D is uncertain. The CDR3 has 14 residues. The ends were cut back, 2 bases at V and 7 bases at J, with 14 bases in the middle. Looked up from germline, CDR1 is MDHEN and CDR2 is SYDVKM.

J is TRBJ2-1 and V is TRBV5-4, with TRBD2 matching over 7 bases. After removal of 4 bases from V and 8 bases from J, the junction contained 3 bases not matched to a gene. Germline V gives CDR1 SGHNT, CDR2 YYREEE (reference sequence). The CDR3 runs to 12 residues. The CDR3 DNA is TGTGCCAGCAGCGCGGGAGTTGATGAGCAGTTCTTC. Its protein is CASSAGVDEQFF.

The CDR3 reads CASSLGPNTEAFF. The CDR3 DNA sequence: TGTGCCAGCAGCTTAGGTCCTAACACTGAAGCTTTCTTT. The chain joins TRBV11-2 to TRBJ1-1; D remains ambiguous. Germline assignment: CDR1 SGHAT and CDR2 FQNNGV. V was clipped by 1 base and J by 2 bases, with 5 bases between them. This CDR3 has 13 amino acids.

The genes are TRBV11-3 and TRBJ2-5, with a possible D match to TRBD1 (5 bases). Germline V CDR1 and CDR2: SGHNT, YENEEA. V was pared by 2 bases and J by 2 bases, with 9 bases between. The CDR3 has 14 amino acids. The DNA for the CDR3 is TGTGCCAGCAGCTTAACAGGCGCTCAAGAGACCCAGTACTTC. Translating gives CASSLTGAQETQYF.

V is TRBV19 and J is TRBJ2-7; 9 bases fit TRBD1. Per the germline V gene, CDR1 is LNHDA and CDR2 is SQIVND (reference sequence). CDR3 size: 15 residues. Germline trimming cut 1 base from V and 3 bases from J; bases unmatched to any gene: 4. In DNA, the CDR3 is TGTGCCAGTAGTATAGCGGACAGGGGAAACTACGAGCAGTACTTC. Encoded protein: CASSIADRGNYEQYF.

The chain links TRBV6-1 to TRBJ2-7; 11 bases fit TRBD1. The length of the CDR3 is 14 residues. V trimming: 6 bases; J trimming: 5 bases; junction bases outside the gene matches: 6. Germline assignment: CDR1 MNHNS and CDR2 SASEGT. CDR3 sequence reads: CASRGTGGVDEQYF. CDR3 bases: TGTGCCAGCAGAGGGACAGGGGGAGTGGACGAGCAGTACTTC.